The clone carrying this T cell receptor (beta chain) was recorded only once. The data stem from a study of blood T cell repertoires in COVID-19. Whole-study context: Nucleic acid was either cDNA or gDNA, and it came from T cells, B-cell-depleted T cells, or PBMCs.

Those who participated ranged in age from about 18 to 89 years and resided in 20 to 30 US areas. Assignments of participants to cohorts depended upon their own reported clinical history. As processed by the authors: Using reference gene primer amplification, nucleated cell counts were estimated. The table came from immunoSEQ multiplex PCR; TCRdb's copy has only in-frame clones and leaves some out. Clone size and V and J calls were adopted from that table, with D and trimming inferred from the DNA. The sample contains roughly 450,000 clones, about 90% of which appear only once. CDR1 and CDR2 (germline): KGHSH, LQKENI. The CDR3 length is 17 residues. Trimming removed 3 bases from V and 2 bases from J; junction bases left unmatched: 6.

The chain uses TRBV18 and TRBJ2-1, with TRBD2 matching 11 bases. The sequence was obtained from a man in his late teens or twenties who had recovered from COVID-19. The sample consisted of PBMCs or T cells enriched from blood (not recorded which). This chain's CDR3 is CASSPRSLAGAYNEQFF. CDR3 sequence (DNA): TGTGCCAGCTCACCCCGTTCACTAGCGGGAGCCTACAATGAGCAGTTCTTC.